The 19 T cell receptor beta chains reported below all come from one sample, sequenced in a study of beta chain features in type 1 diabetes. cDNA synthesis used the whole RNA isolate, giving expressed TCRB sequences. Assay: immunoSEQ multiplex PCR; the TCRdb copy retains only in-frame clones and omits some. The repertoire has 200,000 to 250,000 clones, over 8.5% of them found once; the top ten carry about 0.037%. The sample was naive CD4+ T cells from blood. The source of these receptors is a woman aged 18-35 years in good health.

In this sample, this clone turned up a few times. The chain uses TRBV7-6 and TRBJ2-1; 11 bases are shared with TRBD2. The V gene end was trimmed by 6 bases and the J gene end by 3 bases; junction bases not matched to a gene: 7. The CDR3 is 16 amino acids. Germline values: CDR1 SGHVS, CDR2 FNYEAQ. The CDR3 nucleotides read TGTGCCAGCAGTCACGCCCTAGCGGGAGGCTACAATGAGCAGTTCTTC. Amino acid sequence: CASSHALAGGYNEQFF.

In its sample, this clone was seen a few times. The V call is TRBV7-7, the J call TRBJ1-1, with TRBD1 as a possible D gene (5 bases). Looked up from germline, CDR1 is SSHAT and CDR2 is FNYEAQ (reference sequence). The CDR3 has 15 amino acids. Between the trimmed V and J ends, which lost 5 bases and 1 base, there was a span of 14 bases. The CDR3 sequence: CASSPPKGSNTEAFF. The CDR3 DNA reads as TGTGCCAGCAGCCCGCCGAAGGGGTCGAACACTGAAGCTTTCTTT.

V gene TRBV5-5 combines with J gene TRBJ2-1; no definite D call. CDR1 and CDR2 from the germline V gene are SGHKS and YYEKEE (reference sequence). The CDR3 runs to 14 residues. Between the trimmed V and J ends, which lost 2 bases and 6 bases, there was a span of 12 bases. CDR3 residues: CASSFGVVGNEQFF. The DNA of the CDR3 is TGTGCCAGCAGCTTTGGAGTGGTCGGCAATGAGCAGTTCTTC.

This clone came up a few times. The chain recombines TRBV4-2 with TRBJ2-2, with 11 bases that match TRBD1. V lost 4 bases and J lost 0; bases outside the gene matches: 19. The CDR3 extends over 22 amino acids. Germline loops: CDR1 LGHNA, CDR2 YNFKEQ. The CDR3 nucleotides read TGTGCCAGCAGCCGACGCCGGGACAGGGGGTCAGCGGGAGGATCGAACACCGGGGAGCTGTTTTTT. It translates to CASSRRRDRGSAGGSNTGELFF.

In this sample, this clone turned up a few times. This chain uses TRBV9 with TRBJ1-5; 9 nucleotides match TRBD1. The ends lost 6 bases at V and 0 bases at J; junction bases unmatched: 28. Germline-derived CDR1 and CDR2 are SGDLS and YYNGEE. The CDR3 runs 23 residues. CDR3: CASTVANSAFNRDRASSNQPQHF. CDR3 coding DNA: TGTGCCAGCACAGTAGCCAACTCCGCCTTCAACCGGGACAGGGCCTCTAGCAATCAGCCCCAGCATTTT.

The chain uses TRBV6-1 and TRBJ2-4; possible D gene TRBD2, 6 bases. This CDR3 comprises 18 residues. The V and J ends lost 1 base and 1 base respectively, with 17 bases between them. Germline CDR1 reads MNHNS; CDR2 reads SASEGT. CDR3 amino acids: CASSEDPPGSGAKNIQYF. Written as DNA, the CDR3 is TGTGCCAGCAGTGAAGATCCCCCCGGGAGTGGGGCCAAAAACATTCAGTACTTC.

This clone has only a few counts. This chain uses TRBV19 with TRBJ1-4; D not resolved. This CDR3 contains 13 residues. V was shortened by 5 bases and J by 2 bases, with 6 bases between the two germline ends. CDR1 and CDR2 (germline): LNHDA, SQIVND (reference sequence). The CDR3 loop is CASSQQTNEKLFF. The CDR3 region has the DNA TGTGCCAGTAGTCAACAGACTAATGAAAAACTGTTTTTT.

This clone was seen a few times. The chain employs TRBV2 and TRBJ2-2; 9 positions agree with TRBD1. This CDR3 contains 13 residues. V lost 6 bases and J lost 7; bases outside the gene matches: 3. The germline V gene encodes CDR1 SNHLY and CDR2 FYNNEI. The DNA for the CDR3 is TGTGCCAGCAGACAGGGGGCGGTCGGGGAGCTGTTTTTT. Translating gives CASRQGAVGELFF. The complete variable domain, with remaining parts taken from reference TRBV2 and TRBJ2-2, reads EPEVTQTPSHQVTQMGQEVILRCVPISNHLYFYWYRQILGQKVEFLVSFYNNEISEKSEIFDDQFSVERPDGSNFTLKIRSTKLEDSAMYFCASRQGAVGELFFGEGSRLTVL.

V and J are TRBV14 and TRBJ1-2; perhaps TRBD1 as D (6 bases). Germline loops: CDR1 SGHDN, CDR2 FVKESK. Trimming removed 3 bases at V and 3 bases at J, with 11 bases between. CDR3 size: 14 residues. The CDR3 spells CASSQNREDYGYTF. For the CDR3, the DNA is TGTGCCAGCAGCCAGAACAGGGAAGACTATGGCTACACCTTC.

The gene calls are TRBV9 and TRBJ2-3; no definite D call. The V gene lost 0 bases and the J gene lost 5 bases, with 7 bases spanning the gap. Germline V gives CDR1 SGDLS, CDR2 YYNGEE. The CDR3 is 13 residues long. CDR3 region: CASSVADIDTQYF. The CDR3, as DNA: TGTGCCAGCAGCGTAGCCGACATAGATACGCAGTATTTT.

The chain joins TRBV10-2 to TRBJ2-1; possibly TRBD2 for D (7 bases). Trimming stripped 2 bases from V and 4 bases from J, with 12 bases between. This CDR3 region has 15 residues. The germline V gene has CDR1 WSHSY and CDR2 SAAADI. Here the CDR3 DNA reads TGCGCCAGCAGTGAGACCGCGGGGGCGTACAATGAGCAGTTCTTC. This translates into CASSETAGAYNEQFF.

In nucleotides, the CDR3 is TGTGCCTGGAGTGTAAATCGGTTCGATGGACAGACGAACACTGAAGCTTTCTTT. This gives the protein CAWSVNRFDGQTNTEAFF. The genes are TRBV30 and TRBJ1-1; possible D gene TRBD1, 6 bases. The V end lost 0 bases, the J end lost 1 base, and 21 bases lay between the germline ends. Per germline, CDR1 GTSNPN and CDR2 SVGIG (reference sequence). The CDR3 length is 18 residues.

This clone was seen a handful of times. The V gene is TRBV19, the J gene TRBJ2-7; no clear D gene. Per germline, CDR1 LNHDA and CDR2 SQIVND (reference sequence). V gave up 5 bases and J gave up 2 bases, with 10 bases separating them. The CDR3 is made up of 13 amino acids. CDR3 in amino acids: CASSLARTYEQYF. In DNA, the CDR3 is TGTGCCAGTAGTTTAGCCAGGACCTACGAGCAGTACTTC.

CDR3 loop: CASRDRGRTGELFF. CDR3 DNA: TGTGCCAGCAGAGACAGGGGTCGAACCGGGGAGCTGTTTTTT. The gene calls are TRBV6-1 and TRBJ2-2, with 8 bases lining up with TRBD1. The germline CDR1 and CDR2 sequences are MNHNS and SASEGT. After removal of 6 bases from V and 5 bases from J, the junction contained 5 bases not matched to a gene. This CDR3 comprises 14 residues.

The J gene is TRBJ1-1, the V gene TRBV5-6; TRBD1 matches 8 bases. Trimming at V came to 4 bases and at J to 11 bases, leaving 10 bases not matched to a gene. The CDR3 has 13 amino acids. Germline V gene sequence: CDR1 SGHDT, CDR2 YYEEEE. As DNA, the CDR3 is TGTGCCAGCAGCGGCGTGGACAGGGCAGGGGCTTTCTTT. Its protein product is CASSGVDRAGAFF. Variable domain in full (rest from reference TRBV5-6 and TRBJ1-1): DAGVTQSPTHLIKTRGQQVTLRCSPKSGHDTVSWYQQALGQGPQFIFQYYEEEERQRGNFPDRFSGHQFPNYSSELNVNALLLGDSALYLCASSGVDRAGAFFGQGTRLTVV.

J is TRBJ2-7 and V is TRBV4-1, with TRBD2 matching 14 bases. Germline values: CDR1 MGHRA, CDR2 YSYEKL. The V segment lost 4 bases and the J segment 4 bases; nucleotides outside the gene matches: 3. The CDR3 has 15 amino acids. In DNA form, the CDR3 reads TGCGCCAGCAGCCTGGGACTAGCGGGGGAGTACGAGCAGTACTTC. Translating gives CASSLGLAGEYEQYF.

This rearrangement joins TRBV7-9 to TRBJ1-6; the D gene is possibly TRBD1 (5 bases). CDR3 length: 15 amino acids. Trimming stripped 5 bases from V and 5 bases from J, with 13 bases between. The germline gives CDR1 SEHNR, CDR2 FQNEAQ (reference sequence). CDR3 sequence: CASSPGDGHNSPLHF. The CDR3 DNA sequence: TGTGCCAGCAGCCCGGGGGACGGGCATAATTCACCCCTCCACTTT.

The gene calls are TRBV7-9 and TRBJ2-1; D ambiguous. Germline V lookup: CDR1 SEHNR, CDR2 FQNEAQ (reference sequence). V shed 2 bases and J shed 6 bases, with 11 bases lying between them. This CDR3 has 14 residues. CDR3 coding DNA: TGTGCCAGCAGCTTACATAGTCCACCCAATGAGCAGTTCTTC. It encodes CASSLHSPPNEQFF. The full variable domain, in which reference TRBV7-9 and TRBJ2-1 provide the parts outside the CDR3, is DTGVSQNPRHKITKRGQNVTFRCDPISEHNRLYWYRQTLGQGPEFLTYFQNEAQLEKSRLLSDRFSAERPKGSFSTLEIQRTEQGDSAMYLCASSLHSPPNEQFFGPGTRLTVL.

The genes are TRBV6-6 and TRBJ2-7, with 7 bases identical to TRBD1. J was trimmed by 2 bases and V by 0 bases; bases with no gene match: 1. The CDR3 is 14 residues long. Germline CDR1 is MNHNY and CDR2 is SVGAGI (reference sequence). CDR3 residues: CASSYSQGAYEQYF. CDR3 bases: TGTGCCAGCAGTTACTCCCAGGGGGCCTACGAGCAGTACTTC.